The source of this T cell receptor beta chain is a study of molecular identifiers for immune sequencing clone quantification. The CD8+CD4-CCR7+CD45RA+ phenotype defined the sorted naive CD8 T cells. The length of the CDR3 is 13 residues. The V gene's germline CDR1 is SSHAT and CDR2 FNYEAQ (reference sequence). Turning to this clonotype: At one of its ends the junction is not consistent with the germline gene, which may arise from a read error.

MiXCR, run by TCRdb on the PCR reads, gives a single entry per CDR3 protein. Of a few hundred thousand distinct CDR3 sequences in the sample, about a fifth were seen once. This chain uses TRBV7-7 with TRBJ2-7, with D unclear. The sequenced material came from naive CD8+ T cells from blood, with Jurkat cell RNA spiked in. Subset in this sample: FACS-sorted CD8+CD4-CCR7+CD45RA+ naive T cells. The sequence derives from a human donor in good health. Some libraries in this study had Jurkat cell RNA spiked in. The CDR3 loop reads CASSLEANYEQYF. In nucleotides, the CDR3 is TGTGCTAGCAGCTTAGAAGCTAACTACGAGCAGTACTTC.